This TCR beta chain was retrieved from a study of blood T cell repertoires in COVID-19. Whole-study context: COVID-19 samples collected from the United States, Italy and Spain covered acute and convalescent phases. Sample material is recorded as cDNA or gDNA derived from T cells, B-cell-depleted T cells, or PBMCs.

Sequenced by immunoSEQ multiplex PCR; TCRdb stores in-frame clones only, minus some. The data show about 120,000 clones, 76% seen once. This CDR3 has 16 amino acids. Germline values: CDR1 SGHDT, CDR2 YYEEEE. Trimming pared 0 bases from V and 1 base from J, leaving 11 bases between. This clonotype was obtained from a woman older than 75 with acute or convalescent COVID-19. The sequenced sample consisted of peripheral blood. The genes are TRBV5-6 and TRBJ1-3; D call uncertain. DNA of the CDR3: TGTGCCAGCAGCTTGGACCGCGGCTTGTCTGGAAACACCATATATTTT. Amino acids: CASSLDRGLSGNTIYF.